A selection of T cell receptor beta chains follows, all from one sample in a study of early T cells in non-severe SARS-CoV-2 infection. MiXCR, applied by TCRdb to the 5' RACE reads, yields one record per CDR3 protein. The top ten clones hold 6.5% to 8% of a sample with 95,000 to 110,000 distinct CDR3 sequences, around 10% of them seen once. Sequenced sample: whole blood. These TCRs come from an adult who was a healthcare worker with PCR-confirmed SARS-CoV-2 infection or an uninfected control (not recorded which). CDR3s include the opening cysteine and the closing phenylalanine or tryptophan. D genes are given only for firm matches. A row's size may be missing; if present it is once, few, many or a size class.

cdr3_aa,clone_size,j_call,v_call,d_call
CASRALVNRRTEAFF,.,TRBJ1-1,TRBV12-3/TRBV12-4,.
CASSSRTGTGQNTQYF,.,TRBJ2-3,TRBV7-2,TRBD1
CASSFPRLPDTQYF,.,TRBJ2-3,TRBV28,.
CSAREVGANIQYF,.,TRBJ2-4,TRBV20-1,.
CASSQSGSTTGELFF,.,TRBJ2-2,TRBV4-3,TRBD2
CASSQEIQPHTGELFF,.,TRBJ2-2,TRBV14,.
CASSLGLARDHEQFF,.,TRBJ2-1,TRBV11-3,.
CASSPGLASYNEQFF,many,TRBJ2-1,TRBV18,.
CASSLGTSGSGANVLTF,many,TRBJ2-6,TRBV11-3,TRBD2
CASKTGGPTDTQYF,many,TRBJ2-3,TRBV10-2,TRBD1
CSGSTDTQYF,few,TRBJ2-3,TRBV29-1,.
CASSYGGRDINEQFF,many,TRBJ2-1,TRBV6-2/TRBV6-3,TRBD2
CSVAGQGSYEQYF,.,TRBJ2-7,TRBV29-1,TRBD1
CASGWSSYNEQFF,many,TRBJ2-1,TRBV5-1,.
CSAIPNSGRSEQFF,.,TRBJ2-1,TRBV20-1,TRBD2
CASSLGPVGQETQYF,.,TRBJ2-5,TRBV7-9,.
CASRPAHADTQYF,.,TRBJ2-3,TRBV5-1,.
CASSPEGYGQPQHF,.,TRBJ1-5,TRBV18,.
CASSVGDGYTF,many,TRBJ1-2,TRBV2,.
CASSESMGTDTQYF,many,TRBJ2-3,TRBV6-4,.
CASSQELHIPYEQYF,many,TRBJ2-7,TRBV4-1,.
CASSLNQGPGTEAFF,many,TRBJ1-1,TRBV5-5,.
CASSPREGGAYEQYF,.,TRBJ2-7,TRBV7-7,TRBD2
CSARGSSGIETQYF,many,TRBJ2-5,TRBV20-1,TRBD2
CASKRERITGELFF,.,TRBJ2-2,TRBV3-1,.
CASSFSTSGSINEQFF,.,TRBJ2-1,TRBV7-9,TRBD2
CASMTMNTGELFF,few,TRBJ2-2,TRBV7-8,.
CSAGTQNTEAFF,.,TRBJ1-1,TRBV29-1,.
CAWSPQGEVYEQYF,many,TRBJ2-7,TRBV30,.
CASSQSRGQGMSLAKTQYF,.,TRBJ2-5,TRBV23-1,TRBD1
CASRRTSGRASYEQFF,.,TRBJ2-1,TRBV11-2,TRBD2
CASRSTGGYGYTF,.,TRBJ1-2,TRBV28,TRBD1
CASSLGGWGTGELFF,many,TRBJ2-2,TRBV12-3/TRBV12-4,.
CASTAGQGGFKDEQYF,many,TRBJ2-7,TRBV6-4,TRBD1
CASGLVGIGTAPGGYTF,few,TRBJ1-2,TRBV12-5,.
CASSLEPTGLEAFF,many,TRBJ1-1,TRBV11-2,TRBD1
CASAGGDEKLFF,.,TRBJ1-4,TRBV2,.
CASSVGQNNSPLHF,many,TRBJ1-6,TRBV9,.
CASRPPGQSPSGNTIYF,many,TRBJ1-3,TRBV12-3/TRBV12-4,TRBD1
CSAMGQDPYEQYF,once,TRBJ2-7,TRBV20-1,.
CASSDYNEQFF,many,TRBJ2-1,TRBV14,.
CASSWEAEEHNEQFF,many,TRBJ2-1,TRBV7-9,.
CASSPRQGKETQYF,once,TRBJ2-5,TRBV7-2,TRBD1
CASSSWGQGVSKRGEETQYF,.,TRBJ2-5,TRBV11-2,TRBD1
CASNPMILQGRQPQHF,.,TRBJ1-5,TRBV19,.
CASSRPGKGTEAFF,.,TRBJ1-1,TRBV21-1,.
CASSQAGTGGGYTF,many,TRBJ1-2,TRBV7-9,TRBD1
CASRRGQETQYF,few,TRBJ2-5,TRBV13,.
CASSVEGHTQYF,few,TRBJ2-3,TRBV9,.
CASSLEGGLGNEQFF,few,TRBJ2-1,TRBV5-6,TRBD1